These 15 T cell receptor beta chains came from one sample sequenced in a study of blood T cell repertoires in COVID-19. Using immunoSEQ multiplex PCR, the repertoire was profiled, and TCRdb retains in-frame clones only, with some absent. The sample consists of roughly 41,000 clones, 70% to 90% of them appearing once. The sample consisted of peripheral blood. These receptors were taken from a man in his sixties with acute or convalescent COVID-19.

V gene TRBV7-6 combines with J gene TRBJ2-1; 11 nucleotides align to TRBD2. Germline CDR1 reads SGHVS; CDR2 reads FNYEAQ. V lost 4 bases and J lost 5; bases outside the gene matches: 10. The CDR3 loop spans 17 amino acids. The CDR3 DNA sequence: TGTGCCAGCAGCTCGGGGCTAGCGGGGGGCACTAACAATGAGCAGTTCTTC. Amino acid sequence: CASSSGLAGGTNNEQFF.

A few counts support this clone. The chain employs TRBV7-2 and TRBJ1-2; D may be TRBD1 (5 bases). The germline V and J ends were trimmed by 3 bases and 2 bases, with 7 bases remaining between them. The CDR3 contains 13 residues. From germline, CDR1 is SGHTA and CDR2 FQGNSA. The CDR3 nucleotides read TGTGCCAGCAGCTTGGGGGGAAACTATGGCTACACCTTC. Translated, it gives CASSLGGNYGYTF.

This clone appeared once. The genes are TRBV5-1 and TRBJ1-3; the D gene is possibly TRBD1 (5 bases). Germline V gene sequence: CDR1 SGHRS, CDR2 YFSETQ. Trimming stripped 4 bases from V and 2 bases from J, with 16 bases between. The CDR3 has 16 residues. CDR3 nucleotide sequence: TGCGCCAGCAGCCCAGGGCCCGCCGGAACTGGAAACACCATATATTTT. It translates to CASSPGPAGTGNTIYF.

This CDR3 reads CASSARTGVDYGYTF. CDR3 sequence (DNA): TGTGCCAGTAGTGCCCGGACAGGGGTGGACTATGGCTACACCTTC. The V gene is TRBV19, the J gene TRBJ1-2; 9 bases agree with TRBD1. Trimming removed 5 bases from V and 3 bases from J; junction bases left unmatched: 7. Germline CDR1 is LNHDA and CDR2 is SQIVND (reference sequence). The CDR3 is made up of 15 amino acids.

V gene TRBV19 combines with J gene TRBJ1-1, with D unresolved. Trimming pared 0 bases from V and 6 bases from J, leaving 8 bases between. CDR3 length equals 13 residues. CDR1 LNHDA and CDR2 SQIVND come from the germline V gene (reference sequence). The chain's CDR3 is CASSIDWRPEAFF. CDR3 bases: TGTGCCAGTAGTATAGATTGGAGGCCTGAAGCTTTCTTT.

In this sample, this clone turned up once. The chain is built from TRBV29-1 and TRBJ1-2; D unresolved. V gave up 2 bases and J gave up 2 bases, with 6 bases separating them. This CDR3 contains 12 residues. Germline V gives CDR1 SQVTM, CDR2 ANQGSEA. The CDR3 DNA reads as TGCAGCGTTGAACAACAGAACTATGGCTACACCTTC. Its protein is CSVEQQNYGYTF.

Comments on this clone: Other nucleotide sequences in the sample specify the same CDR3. The CDR3 protein is CASSLGGQYTEAFF. The DNA for the CDR3 is TGTGCCAGCAGCTTAGGGGGACAGTATACTGAAGCTTTCTTT. The rearrangement links TRBV7-9 to TRBJ1-1, with 7 bases matching TRBD1. From germline, CDR1 is SEHNR and CDR2 FQNEAQ (reference sequence). The CDR3 has 14 residues. Trimming took 1 base from V and 5 from J; bases not matched to a gene: 4. Drawing the rest from reference TRBV7-9 and TRBJ1-1, the complete variable domain is DTGVSQNPRHKITKRGQNVTFRCDPISEHNRLYWYRQTLGQGPEFLTYFQNEAQLEKSRLLSDRFSAERPKGSFSTLEIQRTEQGDSAMYLCASSLGGQYTEAFFGQGTRLTVV.

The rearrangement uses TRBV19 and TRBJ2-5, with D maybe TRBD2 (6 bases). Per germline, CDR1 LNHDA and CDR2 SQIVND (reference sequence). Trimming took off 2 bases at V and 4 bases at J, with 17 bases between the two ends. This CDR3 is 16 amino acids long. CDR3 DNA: TGTGCCAGTAGTATAACCCCTGGGGCGGGGCCAGAGACCCAGTACTTC. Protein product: CASSITPGAGPETQYF.

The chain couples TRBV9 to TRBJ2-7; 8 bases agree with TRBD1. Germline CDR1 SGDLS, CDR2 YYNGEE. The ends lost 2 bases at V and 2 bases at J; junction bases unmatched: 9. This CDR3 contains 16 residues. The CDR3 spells CASSVDQGALTYEQYF. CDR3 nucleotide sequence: TGTGCCAGCAGCGTGGATCAGGGGGCGCTAACCTACGAGCAGTACTTC.

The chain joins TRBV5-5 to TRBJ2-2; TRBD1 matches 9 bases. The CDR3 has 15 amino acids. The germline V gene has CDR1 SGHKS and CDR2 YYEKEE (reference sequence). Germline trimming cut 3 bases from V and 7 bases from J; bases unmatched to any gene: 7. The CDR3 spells CASSWGQGPGGELFF. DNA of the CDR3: TGTGCCAGCAGCTGGGGACAGGGCCCTGGCGGGGAGCTGTTTTTT.

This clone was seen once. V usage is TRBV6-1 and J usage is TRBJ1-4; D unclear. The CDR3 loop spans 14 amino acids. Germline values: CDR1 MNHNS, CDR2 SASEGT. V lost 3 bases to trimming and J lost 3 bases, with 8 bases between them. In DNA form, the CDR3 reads TGTGCCAGCAGTGATAGATCGCCTAATGAAAAACTGTTTTTT. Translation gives CASSDRSPNEKLFF.

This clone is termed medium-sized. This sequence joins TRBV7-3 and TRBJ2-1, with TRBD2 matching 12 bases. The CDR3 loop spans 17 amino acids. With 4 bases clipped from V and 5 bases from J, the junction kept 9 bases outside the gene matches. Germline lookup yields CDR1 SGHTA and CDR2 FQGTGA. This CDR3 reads CASSSTPSGGANNEQFF. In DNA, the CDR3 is TGTGCCAGCAGCTCAACCCCTAGCGGGGGGGCCAACAATGAGCAGTTCTTC. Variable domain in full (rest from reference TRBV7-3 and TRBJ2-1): GAGVSQTPSNKVTEKGKYVELRCDPISGHTALYWYRQSLGQGPEFLIYFQGTGAADDSGLPNDRFFAVRPEGSVSTLKIQRTERGDSAVYLCASSSTPSGGANNEQFFGPGTRLTVL.

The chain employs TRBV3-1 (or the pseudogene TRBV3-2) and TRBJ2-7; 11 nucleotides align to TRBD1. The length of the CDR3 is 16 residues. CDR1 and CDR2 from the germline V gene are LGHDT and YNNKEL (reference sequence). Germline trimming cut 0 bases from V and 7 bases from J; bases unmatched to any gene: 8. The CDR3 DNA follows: TGTGCCAGCAGCCAAGAACGGACAGGGGGCATAGGTGAGCAGTACTTC. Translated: CASSQERTGGIGEQYF.

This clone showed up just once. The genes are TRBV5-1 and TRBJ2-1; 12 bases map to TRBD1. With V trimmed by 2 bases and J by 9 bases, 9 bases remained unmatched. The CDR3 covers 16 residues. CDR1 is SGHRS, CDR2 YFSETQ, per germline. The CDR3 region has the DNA TGCGCCAGCAGCTTCGGGGGACAGGGGGCGCAGAGTGAGCAGTTCTTC. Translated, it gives CASSFGGQGAQSEQFF.

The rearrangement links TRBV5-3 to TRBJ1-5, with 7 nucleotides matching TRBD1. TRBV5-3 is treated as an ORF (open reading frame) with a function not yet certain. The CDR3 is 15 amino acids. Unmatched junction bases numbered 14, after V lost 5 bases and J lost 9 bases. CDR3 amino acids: CARSHIWTGLRPQHF. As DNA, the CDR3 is TGTGCCAGAAGTCACATCTGGACAGGTCTTAGGCCCCAGCATTTT.